The clone carrying this T cell receptor beta chain has just a few counts. Its antigen is unidentified. V shed 3 bases and J shed 5 bases, with 13 bases lying between them. This CDR3 contains 14 residues. Germline V gives CDR1 SGHAT, CDR2 FQDESV (reference sequence). This entry belongs to a study of metastatic and nonmetastatic thyroid tumors. At the level of the study: Repertoire comparisons spanned blood and tumor or nodule tissue from malignant and benign thyroid patients.

TCRdb re-analyzed the PCR reads using MiXCR. The sample records fewer than 35,000 clones, about 21% being singletons. Notes on the study in general: Across blood and tumor, TCR beta diversity in malignant thyroid tumors was reportedly significantly higher than in benign nodules.

Thyroid surgery took place with no prior treatment in any patient. The sequence derives from a male donor with papillary thyroid cancer or a benign thyroid nodule (not recorded which). Some clones in this sample may be carry-over from other donors' samples. The sequenced material came from tumor tissue. The J gene is TRBJ1-2, the V gene TRBV11-1, with unresolved D. CDR3 residues: CASSFDPGGYGYTF. The CDR3 bases are TGTGCCAGCAGCTTTGACCCTGGAGGTTATGGCTACACCTTC.